The source of this TCR beta chain is a study of shared clonotypes between healthy human individuals. Study-wide points: Non-shared clonotypes had lower generation probabilities than clonotypes shared by all four sorted-subset donors.

Of note for this clone: What it binds is not known.

It was roughly 210 ng DNA, 31,000 or so T cell genomes, that sorted-subset replicate PCRs used. The table came from immunoSEQ multiplex PCR; TCRdb's copy has only in-frame clones and leaves some out. Of roughly 2,000,000 clones in the sample, approximately 95% were seen once. CDR1 is SGHVS and CDR2 is FQNEAQ in the germline V gene. The germline V and J ends were trimmed by 1 base and 0 bases, with 16 bases remaining between them. This CDR3 has 18 amino acids. The naive CD8 subset, CD45RO-negative cells positively selected for CCR7, excluded terminally differentiated effector memory CD45RA+ cells. The chain is built from TRBV7-8 and TRBJ1-5; no reliable D call. Source material: naive CD8+ T cells sorted from blood. The sequence was obtained from a man younger than 30 in good health. The CDR3 spells CASSLDFYSGDSNQPQHF. DNA of the CDR3: TGTGCCAGCAGCTTAGACTTCTACAGTGGGGATAGCAATCAGCCCCAGCATTTT.